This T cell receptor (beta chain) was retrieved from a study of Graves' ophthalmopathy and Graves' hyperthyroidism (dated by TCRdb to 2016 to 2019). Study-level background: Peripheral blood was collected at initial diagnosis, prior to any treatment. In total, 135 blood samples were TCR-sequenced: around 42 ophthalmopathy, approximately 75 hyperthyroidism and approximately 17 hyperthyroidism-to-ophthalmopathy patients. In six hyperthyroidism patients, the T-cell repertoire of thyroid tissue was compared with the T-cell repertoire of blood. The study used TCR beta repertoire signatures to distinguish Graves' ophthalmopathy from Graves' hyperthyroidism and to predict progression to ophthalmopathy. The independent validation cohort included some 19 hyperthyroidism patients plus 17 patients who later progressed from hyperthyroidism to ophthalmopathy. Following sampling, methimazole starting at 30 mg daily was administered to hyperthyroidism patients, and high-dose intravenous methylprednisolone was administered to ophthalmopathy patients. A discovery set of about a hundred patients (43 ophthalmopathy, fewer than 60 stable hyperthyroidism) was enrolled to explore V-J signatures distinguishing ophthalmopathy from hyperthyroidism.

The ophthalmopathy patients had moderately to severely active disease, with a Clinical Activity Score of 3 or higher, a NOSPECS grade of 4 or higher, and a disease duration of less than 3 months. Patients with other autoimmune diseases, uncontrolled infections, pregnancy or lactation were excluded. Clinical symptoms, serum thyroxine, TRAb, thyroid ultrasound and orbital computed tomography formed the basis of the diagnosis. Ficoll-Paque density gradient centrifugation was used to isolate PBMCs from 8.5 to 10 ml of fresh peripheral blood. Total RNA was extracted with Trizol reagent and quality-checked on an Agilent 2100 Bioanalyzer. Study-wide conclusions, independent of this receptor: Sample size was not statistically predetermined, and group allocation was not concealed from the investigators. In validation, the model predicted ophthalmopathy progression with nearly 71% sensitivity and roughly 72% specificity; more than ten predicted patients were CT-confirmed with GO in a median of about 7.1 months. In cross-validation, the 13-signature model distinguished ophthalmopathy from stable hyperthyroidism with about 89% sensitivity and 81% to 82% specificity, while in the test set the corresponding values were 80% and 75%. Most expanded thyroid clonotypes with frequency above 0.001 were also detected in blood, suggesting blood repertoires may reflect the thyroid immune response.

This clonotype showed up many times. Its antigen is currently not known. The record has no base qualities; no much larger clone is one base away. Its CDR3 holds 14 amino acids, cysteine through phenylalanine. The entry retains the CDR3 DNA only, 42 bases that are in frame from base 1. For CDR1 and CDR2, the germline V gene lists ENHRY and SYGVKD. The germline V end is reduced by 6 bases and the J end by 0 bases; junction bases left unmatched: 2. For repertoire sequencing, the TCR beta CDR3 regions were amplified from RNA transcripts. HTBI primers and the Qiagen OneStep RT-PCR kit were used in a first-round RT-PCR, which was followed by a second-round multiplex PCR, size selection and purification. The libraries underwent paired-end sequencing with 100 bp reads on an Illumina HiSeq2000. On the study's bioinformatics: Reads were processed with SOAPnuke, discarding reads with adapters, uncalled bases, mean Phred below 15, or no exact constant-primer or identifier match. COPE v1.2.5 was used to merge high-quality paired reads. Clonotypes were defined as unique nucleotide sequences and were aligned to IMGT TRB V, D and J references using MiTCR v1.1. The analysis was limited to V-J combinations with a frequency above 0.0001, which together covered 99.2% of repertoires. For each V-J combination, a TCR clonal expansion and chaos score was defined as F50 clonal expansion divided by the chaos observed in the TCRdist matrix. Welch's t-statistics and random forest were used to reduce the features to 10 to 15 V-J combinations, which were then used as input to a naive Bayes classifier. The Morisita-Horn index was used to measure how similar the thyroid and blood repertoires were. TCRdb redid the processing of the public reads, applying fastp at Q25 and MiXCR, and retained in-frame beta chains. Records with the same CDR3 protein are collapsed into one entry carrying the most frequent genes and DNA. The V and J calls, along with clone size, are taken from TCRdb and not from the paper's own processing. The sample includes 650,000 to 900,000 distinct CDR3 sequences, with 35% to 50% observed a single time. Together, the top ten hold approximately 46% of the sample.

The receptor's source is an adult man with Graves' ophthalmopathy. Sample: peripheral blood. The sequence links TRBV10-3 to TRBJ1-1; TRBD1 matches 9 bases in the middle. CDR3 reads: CAISDRGLNTEAFF. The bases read TGTGCCATCAGCGACAGGGGGTTGAACACTGAAGCTTTCTTT.